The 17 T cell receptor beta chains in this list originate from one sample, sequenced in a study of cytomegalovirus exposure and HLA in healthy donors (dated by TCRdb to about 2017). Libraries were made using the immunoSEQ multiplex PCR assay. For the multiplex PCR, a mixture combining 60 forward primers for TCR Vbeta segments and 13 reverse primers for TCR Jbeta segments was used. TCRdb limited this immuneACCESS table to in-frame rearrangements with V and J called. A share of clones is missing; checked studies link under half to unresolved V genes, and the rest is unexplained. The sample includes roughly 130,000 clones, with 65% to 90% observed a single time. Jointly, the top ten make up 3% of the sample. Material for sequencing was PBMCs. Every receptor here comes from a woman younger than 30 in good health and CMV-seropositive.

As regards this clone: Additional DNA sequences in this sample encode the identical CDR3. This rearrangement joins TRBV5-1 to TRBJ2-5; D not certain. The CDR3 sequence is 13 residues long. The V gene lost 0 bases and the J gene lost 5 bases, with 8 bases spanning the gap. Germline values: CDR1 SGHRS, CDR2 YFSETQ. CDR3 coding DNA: TGCGCCAGCAGCTTGGGAGGTGGGGAGACCCAGTACTTC. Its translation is CASSLGGGETQYF. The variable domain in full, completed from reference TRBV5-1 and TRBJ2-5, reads KAGVTQTPRYLIKTRGQQVTLSCSPISGHRSVSWYQQTPGQGLQFLFEYFSETQRNKGNFPGRFSGRQFSNSRSEMNVSTLELGDSALYLCASSLGGGETQYFGPGTRLLVL.

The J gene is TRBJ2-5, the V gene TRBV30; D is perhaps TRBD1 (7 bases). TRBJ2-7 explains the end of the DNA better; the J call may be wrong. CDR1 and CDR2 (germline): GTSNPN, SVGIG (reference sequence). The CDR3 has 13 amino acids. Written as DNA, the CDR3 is TGTGCCCGCGGGACAGAACGATCCTACGAGCAGTACTTC. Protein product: CARGTERSYEQYF.

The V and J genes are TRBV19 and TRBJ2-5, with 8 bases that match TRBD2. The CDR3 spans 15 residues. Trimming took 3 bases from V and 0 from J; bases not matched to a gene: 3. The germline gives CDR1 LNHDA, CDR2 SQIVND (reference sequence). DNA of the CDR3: TGTGCCAGTAGTATTATTAGCGGGAACCAAGAGACCCAGTACTTC. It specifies CASSIISGNQETQYF.

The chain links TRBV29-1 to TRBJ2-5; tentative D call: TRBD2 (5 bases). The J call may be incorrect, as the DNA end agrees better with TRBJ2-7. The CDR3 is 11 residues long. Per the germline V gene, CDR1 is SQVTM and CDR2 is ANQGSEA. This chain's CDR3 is CSVGEPYEQYF. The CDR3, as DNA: TGCAGCGTTGGGGAGCCCTACGAGCAGTACTTC.

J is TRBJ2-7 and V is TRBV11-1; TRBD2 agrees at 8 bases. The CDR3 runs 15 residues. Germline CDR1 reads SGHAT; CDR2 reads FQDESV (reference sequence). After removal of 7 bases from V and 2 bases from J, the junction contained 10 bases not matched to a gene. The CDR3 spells CASTIIAGHTYEQYF. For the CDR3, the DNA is TGTGCCAGCACCATTATAGCGGGGCACACCTACGAGCAGTACTTC.

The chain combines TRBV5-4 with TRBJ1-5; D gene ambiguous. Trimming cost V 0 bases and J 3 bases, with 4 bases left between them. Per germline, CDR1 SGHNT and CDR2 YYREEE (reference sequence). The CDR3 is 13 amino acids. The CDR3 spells CASSLGVNQPQHF. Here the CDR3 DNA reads TGTGCCAGCAGCTTGGGAGTCAATCAGCCCCAGCATTTT.

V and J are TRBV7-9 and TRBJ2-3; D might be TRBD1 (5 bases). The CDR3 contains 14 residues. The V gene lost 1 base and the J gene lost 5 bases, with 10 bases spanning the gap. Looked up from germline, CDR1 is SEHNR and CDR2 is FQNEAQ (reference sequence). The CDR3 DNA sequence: TGTGCCAGCAGCTTAGGTCAGGGATTAGATACGCAGTATTTT. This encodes CASSLGQGLDTQYF.

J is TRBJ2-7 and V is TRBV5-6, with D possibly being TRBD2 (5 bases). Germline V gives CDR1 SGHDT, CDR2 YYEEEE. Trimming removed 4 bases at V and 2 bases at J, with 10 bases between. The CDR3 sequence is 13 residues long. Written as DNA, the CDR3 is TGTGCCAGCAGCGGAGACGGGACCTACGAGCAGTACTTC. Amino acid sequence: CASSGDGTYEQYF.

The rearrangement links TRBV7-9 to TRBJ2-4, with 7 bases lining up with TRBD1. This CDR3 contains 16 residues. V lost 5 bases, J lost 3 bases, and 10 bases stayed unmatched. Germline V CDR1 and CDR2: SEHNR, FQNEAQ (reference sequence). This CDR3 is CASSPDRNYLKNIQYF. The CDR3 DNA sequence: TGTGCCAGCAGCCCGGACAGGAATTATCTCAAAAACATTCAGTACTTC.

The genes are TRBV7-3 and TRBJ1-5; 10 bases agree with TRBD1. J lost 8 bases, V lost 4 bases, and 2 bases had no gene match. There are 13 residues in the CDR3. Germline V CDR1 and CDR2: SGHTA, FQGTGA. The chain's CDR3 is CASSSGQGEPQHF. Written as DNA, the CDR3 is TGTGCCAGCAGCTCCGGACAGGGGGAGCCCCAGCATTTT.

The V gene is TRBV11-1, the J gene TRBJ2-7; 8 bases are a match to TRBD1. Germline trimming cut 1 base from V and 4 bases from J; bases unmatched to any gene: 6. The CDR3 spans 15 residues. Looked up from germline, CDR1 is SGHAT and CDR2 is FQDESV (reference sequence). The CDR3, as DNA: TGTGCCAGCAGCTTAGAGGGACAGGCCTTATACGAGCAGTACTTC. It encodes CASSLEGQALYEQYF.

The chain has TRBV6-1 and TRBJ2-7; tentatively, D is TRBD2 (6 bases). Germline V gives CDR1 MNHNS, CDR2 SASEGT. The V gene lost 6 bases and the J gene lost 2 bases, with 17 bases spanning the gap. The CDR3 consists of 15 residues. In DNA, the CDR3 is TGTGCCAGCAGGAACCCCTATGGCGGGGCCTACGAGCAGTACTTC. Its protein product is CASRNPYGGAYEQYF.

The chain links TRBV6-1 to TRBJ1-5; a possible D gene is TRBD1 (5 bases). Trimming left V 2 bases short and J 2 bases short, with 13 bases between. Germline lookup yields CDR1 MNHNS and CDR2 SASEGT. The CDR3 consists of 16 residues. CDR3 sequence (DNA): TGTGCCAGCAGTGAAAAGTCAGGGTATGGCAATCAGCCCCAGCATTTT. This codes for CASSEKSGYGNQPQHF.

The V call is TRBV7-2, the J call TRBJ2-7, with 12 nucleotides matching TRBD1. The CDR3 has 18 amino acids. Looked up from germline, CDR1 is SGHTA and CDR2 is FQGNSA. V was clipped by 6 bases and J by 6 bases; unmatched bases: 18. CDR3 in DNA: TGTGCCAGCAGTTTCCTTCCTCCGGGACAGGGGGCGCCATTCGAGCAGTACTTC. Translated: CASSFLPPGQGAPFEQYF.

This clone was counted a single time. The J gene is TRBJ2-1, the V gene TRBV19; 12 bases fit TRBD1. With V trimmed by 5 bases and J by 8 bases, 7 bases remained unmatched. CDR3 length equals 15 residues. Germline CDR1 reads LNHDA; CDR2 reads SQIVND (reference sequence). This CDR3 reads CASSLLGQGADEQFF. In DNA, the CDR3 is TGTGCCAGTAGTCTGTTGGGACAGGGGGCCGATGAGCAGTTCTTC. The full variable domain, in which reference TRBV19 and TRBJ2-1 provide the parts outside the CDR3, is DGGITQSPKYLFRKEGQNVTLSCEQNLNHDAMYWYRQDPGQGLRLIYYSQIVNDFQKGDIAEGYSVSREKKESFPLTVTSAQKNPTAFYLCASSLLGQGADEQFFGPGTRLTVL.

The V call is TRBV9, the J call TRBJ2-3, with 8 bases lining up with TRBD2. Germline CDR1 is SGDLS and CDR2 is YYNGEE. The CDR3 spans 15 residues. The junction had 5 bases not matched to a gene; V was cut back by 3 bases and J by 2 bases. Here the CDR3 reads CASSAGGAYTDTQYF. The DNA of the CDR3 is TGTGCCAGCAGCGCGGGGGGGGCTTACACAGATACGCAGTATTTT.

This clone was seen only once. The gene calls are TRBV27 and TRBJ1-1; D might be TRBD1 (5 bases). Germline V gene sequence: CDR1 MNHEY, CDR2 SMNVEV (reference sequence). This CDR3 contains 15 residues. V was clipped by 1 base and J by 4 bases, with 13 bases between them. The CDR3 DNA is TGTGCCAGCAGTTTATATTGGGGCTTGGGCACTGAAGCTTTCTTT. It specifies CASSLYWGLGTEAFF.